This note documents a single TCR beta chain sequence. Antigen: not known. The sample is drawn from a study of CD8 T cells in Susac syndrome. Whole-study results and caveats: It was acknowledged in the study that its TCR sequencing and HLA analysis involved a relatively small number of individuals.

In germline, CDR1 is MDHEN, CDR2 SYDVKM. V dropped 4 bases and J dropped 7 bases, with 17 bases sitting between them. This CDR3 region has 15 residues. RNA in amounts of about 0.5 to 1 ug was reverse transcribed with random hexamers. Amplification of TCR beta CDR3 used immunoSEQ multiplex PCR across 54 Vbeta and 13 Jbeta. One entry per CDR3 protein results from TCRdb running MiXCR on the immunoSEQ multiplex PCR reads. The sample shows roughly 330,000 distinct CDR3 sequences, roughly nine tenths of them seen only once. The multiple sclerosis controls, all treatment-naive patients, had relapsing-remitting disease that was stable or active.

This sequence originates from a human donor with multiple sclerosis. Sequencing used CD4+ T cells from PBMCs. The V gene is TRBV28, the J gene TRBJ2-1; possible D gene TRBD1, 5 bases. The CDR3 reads CASSWGRLEGNEQFF. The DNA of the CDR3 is TGTGCCAGCAGTTGGGGCAGGTTAGAAGGGAATGAGCAGTTCTTC.